One and the same sample provided the 20 T cell receptor beta chains below, sequenced in a study of cytomegalovirus exposure and HLA in healthy donors. The PCR contained 60 Vbeta and 13 Jbeta primers. Sequencing was performed with immunoSEQ multiplex PCR; in TCRdb, only in-frame clones are kept and a portion is missing. The repertoire includes fewer than 150,000 clones, about four fifths of them detected once, and about 4.5% sits in the top ten. Sequencing was done on a sample of PBMCs. Receptors originate from a man aged 25-45 years in good health.

CDR3 in DNA: TGTGCCAGCAGTTACAATGGCATCCGGGGAAACACTGAAGCTTTCTTT. Translated: CASSYNGIRGNTEAFF. The chain carries TRBV6-5 and TRBJ1-1; D is unresolved. The CDR3 covers 16 residues. Trimming stripped 2 bases from V and 2 bases from J, with 15 bases between. Germline V lookup: CDR1 MNHEY, CDR2 SVGAGI.

V usage is TRBV5-1 and J usage is TRBJ2-7; D is perhaps TRBD1 (6 bases). Trimming took off 0 bases at V and 4 bases at J, with 20 bases between the two ends. The CDR3 has 17 residues. Germline values: CDR1 SGHRS, CDR2 YFSETQ. The CDR3 spells CASSLDSRGTPPYEQYF. DNA for the CDR3: TGCGCCAGCAGCTTGGATTCGCGAGGGACACCTCCGTACGAGCAGTACTTC.

This chain uses TRBV10-3 with TRBJ2-1, with 11 bases identical to TRBD2. Per the germline V gene, CDR1 is ENHRY and CDR2 is SYGVKD. This CDR3 has 18 amino acids. V was pared by 2 bases and J by 1 base, with 7 bases of the junction left unmatched. The CDR3 spells CAISERSSGRASYNEQFF. The CDR3 DNA reads as TGTGCCATCAGTGAGCGGAGTAGCGGGAGGGCGTCCTACAATGAGCAGTTCTTC.

The chain has TRBV5-8 and TRBJ1-5; weak D call: TRBD1 (5 bases). Germline assignment: CDR1 SGHTS and CDR2 YDEGEE. CDR3 size: 12 residues. Trimming removed 5 bases from V and 4 bases from J, with 7 bases in between. The CDR3 sequence is CASRRGNQPQHF. The CDR3 bases are TGTGCCAGCAGAAGGGGAAATCAGCCCCAGCATTTT.

The V call is TRBV28, the J call TRBJ1-5; a possible D gene is TRBD1 (5 bases). The CDR3 has 15 residues. V was pared by 4 bases and J by 10 bases, with 20 bases between. Germline loops: CDR1 MDHEN, CDR2 SYDVKM. CDR3 nucleotide sequence: TGTGCCAGCAGTTCGACCCCACGGGGGGATGGACCCCAGCATTTT. This gives the protein CASSSTPRGDGPQHF.

The V call is TRBV5-1, the J call TRBJ2-7; tentative D call: TRBD2 (6 bases). Trimming took off 8 bases at V and 4 bases at J, with 16 bases between the two ends. This CDR3 contains 13 residues. Germline CDR1 is SGHRS and CDR2 is YFSETQ. CDR3 sequence reads: CARLRDLPYEQYF. In DNA, the CDR3 is TGCGCCAGGCTCCGGGACTTACCTTACGAGCAGTACTTC.

The rearrangement joins TRBV6-5 to TRBJ2-2; TRBD2 is a possible D gene (5 bases). CDR1 and CDR2 from the germline V gene are MNHEY and SVGAGI. The CDR3 is made up of 15 amino acids. The ends were cut back, 2 bases at V and 2 bases at J, with 9 bases in the middle. This CDR3 reads CASSYGGSNTGELFF. In nucleotides, the CDR3 is TGTGCCAGCAGTTACGGAGGATCCAACACCGGGGAGCTGTTTTTT.

The V call is TRBV7-8, the J call TRBJ1-1, with a tentative D call TRBD1 (6 bases). Trimming took off 7 bases at V and 7 bases at J, with 16 bases between the two ends. This CDR3 has 13 amino acids. Germline V CDR1 and CDR2: SGHVS, FQNEAQ. The CDR3 reads CASTTQGLGEAFF. The CDR3 bases are TGTGCCAGCACCACTCAGGGGCTTGGTGAAGCTTTCTTT.

The rearrangement links TRBV7-3 to TRBJ2-1; 10 bases fit TRBD2. This CDR3 has 16 residues. V lost 1 base to trimming and J lost 4 bases; unmatched junction nucleotides: 4. The V gene's germline CDR1 is SGHTA and CDR2 FQGTGA. As DNA, the CDR3 is TGTGCCAGCAGCTTAATCTGGACTAGCGGATACAATGAGCAGTTCTTC. It is translated as CASSLIWTSGYNEQFF.

V is TRBV5-1 and J is TRBJ2-5; maybe TRBD1 (5 bases). Germline-derived CDR1 and CDR2 are SGHRS and YFSETQ. The CDR3 totals 13 residues. Trimming removed 4 bases from V and 2 bases from J, with 9 bases in between. The CDR3 loop is CASSTQVQETQYF. Written as DNA, the CDR3 is TGCGCCAGCAGCACACAGGTACAAGAGACCCAGTACTTC.

This clone occurred a few times. The V call is TRBV4-3, the J call TRBJ1-2, with D perhaps matching TRBD1 (6 bases). Germline CDR1 LGHNA, CDR2 YSLEER. The V and J ends lost 0 bases and 4 bases respectively, with 21 bases between them. The CDR3 sequence is 18 residues long. The CDR3 coding sequence is TGCGCCAGCAGCCAAGAGGGAAGCCATATACAGGGAAGCTATGGCTACACCTTC. This encodes CASSQEGSHIQGSYGYTF.

This chain connects TRBV20-1 to TRBJ2-5, with D possibly matching TRBD2 (5 bases). The V gene's germline CDR1 is DFQATT and CDR2 SNEGSKA (reference sequence). This CDR3 is built from 10 residues. Trimming stripped 6 bases from V and 5 bases from J, with 7 bases between. In DNA form, the CDR3 reads TGCAGTGCCAGCGGCGAGACCCAGTACTTC. It encodes CSASGETQYF.

The V call is TRBV7-9, the J call TRBJ2-2; the match to TRBD1 covers 7 bases. This CDR3 contains 15 residues. Germline CDR1 reads SEHNR; CDR2 reads FQNEAQ (reference sequence). The J segment lost 2 bases and the V segment lost 5 bases, leaving 5 bases of the junction unmatched. The CDR3 is CASSNRDSNTGELFF. The CDR3 region has the DNA TGTGCCAGCAGCAACCGGGACAGTAACACCGGGGAGCTGTTTTTT.

The genes are TRBV28 and TRBJ1-1; no definite D call. The CDR3 runs to 16 residues. CDR1 and CDR2 from the germline V gene are MDHEN and SYDVKM. The ends were cut back, 7 bases at V and 0 bases at J, with 18 bases in the middle. CDR3 in amino acids: CASIRRGDSMNTEAFF. The CDR3, as DNA: TGTGCCAGCATTCGGCGTGGAGACTCCATGAACACTGAAGCTTTCTTT.

The chain joins TRBV7-9 to TRBJ2-2, with D possibly matching TRBD1 (5 bases). The germline gives CDR1 SEHNR, CDR2 FQNEAQ (reference sequence). The V end lost 5 bases, the J end lost 4 bases, and 14 bases lay between the germline ends. This CDR3 is built from 15 residues. The CDR3 reads CASSPRQTTTGELFF. The DNA of the CDR3 is TGTGCCAGCAGCCCTAGACAGACCACCACCGGGGAGCTGTTTTTT.

The chain links TRBV13 to TRBJ2-1; 9 nucleotides agree with TRBD2. The CDR3 is 16 amino acids. Trimming took 0 bases from V and 2 from J; bases not matched to a gene: 2. Germline V gene lookup returns CDR1 PRHDT and CDR2 FYEKMQ (reference sequence). The CDR3 sequence: CASSLGTSGPYNEQFF. DNA for the CDR3: TGTGCCAGCAGCTTAGGTACTAGCGGGCCCTACAATGAGCAGTTCTTC.

V usage is TRBV5-1 and J usage is TRBJ1-5; D gene ambiguous. The V end lost 0 bases, the J end lost 1 base, and 8 bases lay between the germline ends. The V gene's germline CDR1 is SGHRS and CDR2 YFSETQ. The CDR3 length is 15 residues. This chain's CDR3 is CASSLVPMSNQPQHF. CDR3 in DNA: TGCGCCAGCAGCTTGGTTCCCATGAGCAATCAGCCCCAGCATTTT.

The V gene is TRBV14, the J gene TRBJ1-3; D is unclear. This CDR3 comprises 16 residues. V lost 2 bases and J 0 bases, leaving 11 bases between the germline ends. Germline-derived CDR1 and CDR2 are SGHDN and FVKESK. CDR3: CASSQRRLSSGNTIYF. The CDR3 nucleotides are TGTGCCAGCAGCCAACGCAGGCTCAGCTCTGGAAACACCATATATTTT.

The chain combines TRBV9 with TRBJ1-2; 9 positions agree with TRBD1. In germline, CDR1 is SGDLS, CDR2 YYNGEE. The CDR3 spans 13 residues. The J segment lost 10 bases and the V segment lost 0 bases, leaving 4 bases of the junction unmatched. The CDR3 DNA is TGTGCCAGCAGCGTAGGGACAGGGGTAGTCTACACCTTC. Translated, it gives CASSVGTGVVYTF.

The chain joins TRBV6-6 to TRBJ2-7, with 10 bases fitting TRBD1. Trimming removed 3 bases from V and 2 bases from J; junction bases left unmatched: 4. The CDR3 has 15 amino acids. In germline, CDR1 is MNHNY, CDR2 SVGAGI (reference sequence). The CDR3 nucleotides read TGTGCCAGCAGTTATGGACAGGGGGAGGCCTACGAGCAGTACTTC. Encoded protein: CASSYGQGEAYEQYF.